This T cell receptor beta chain was observed in a study of blood T cell repertoires in COVID-19. As for the study in general: Acute and convalescent COVID-19 specimens originated in the United States, Italy and Spain.

The CDR3 has 15 residues. The germline V gene encodes CDR1 SQVTM and CDR2 ANQGSEA. Unmatched junction bases numbered 10, after V lost 6 bases and J lost 1 base. This clone was recorded a few times. The protocol was immunoSEQ multiplex PCR, while the TCRdb copy is restricted to in-frame clones and leaves out a portion. The sample has 65,000 to 95,000 clones, about 78% seen once; the top ten hold about a third. The rearrangement links TRBV29-1 to TRBJ1-1; 8 bases agree with TRBD1. Material for sequencing was peripheral blood. The origin of this receptor is a man between 60 and 75 years old with COVID-19, enrolled during active disease. In DNA form, the CDR3 reads TGCAGCGTGACAGGGGCTACGGAGGGGAACACTGAAGCTTTCTTT. Its protein is CSVTGATEGNTEAFF. Together with reference TRBV29-1 and TRBJ1-1, the CDR3 gives the full variable domain: SAVISQKPSRDICQRGTSLTIQCQVDSQVTMMFWYRQQPGQSLTLIATANQGSEATYESGFVIDKFPISRPNLTFSTLTVSNMSPEDSSIYLCSVTGATEGNTEAFFGQGTRLTVV.